Listed below are T cell receptor beta chains from one sample, sequenced in a study of blood T cell repertoires in COVID-19. Assay used: immunoSEQ multiplex PCR; TCRdb lists only in-frame clones, some missing. Of around 130,000 clones in the sample, more than 75% are singletons; the top ten hold 18%. The sequencing sample was made of peripheral blood. These receptors all come from a woman in her forties or fifties who had recovered from COVID-19. The CDR3 runs from the conserved cysteine through the conserved F or W. The D gene is left open where the match is weak. For some rows the clone size is stated as once, few or many, or as a class when expanded; others skip it.

J,size,V,D,DNA,CDR3
TRBJ2-1,.,TRBV5-8,.,TGTGCCAGCAGGCATCGAACGAGCTCCTACAATGAGCAGTTCTTC,CASRHRTSSYNEQFF
TRBJ2-5,.,TRBV18,.,TGTGCCAGCTCCCCGCGGGGCCCCTCCGAGACCCAGTACTTC,CASSPRGPSETQYF
TRBJ2-2,.,TRBV6-2/TRBV6-3,TRBD2,TGTGCCAGCAGTTACGTCCGGGCGGGAGCTAAAACCGGGGAGCTGTTTTTT,CASSYVRAGAKTGELFF
TRBJ1-1,.,TRBV7-9,.,TGTGCCAGCAGCTTGCGGGGGGCGGGGACTGAAGCTTTCTTT,CASSLRGAGTEAFF
TRBJ2-2,.,TRBV13,.,TGTGCCAGCAGCTTACGGGGGGCCTTGGGGGAGCTGTTTTTT,CASSLRGALGELFF
TRBJ2-3,.,TRBV5-4,TRBD2,TGTGCCAGCAGCTTCGGGGGGGCTGGTGATACGCAGTATTTT,CASSFGGAGDTQYF
TRBJ2-3,.,TRBV29-1,TRBD1,TGCAGCGTTGAAGGGGGACAGGGGGCAGATACGCAGTATTTT,CSVEGGQGADTQYF
TRBJ2-7,.,TRBV10-1,TRBD1,TGCGCCAGCAGTCCGAGGATCCGAGGACAGGTGACGAGTCACGAGCAGTACTTC,CASSPRIRGQVTSHEQYF
TRBJ1-1,.,TRBV30,.,TGTGCCTGGAGCCGAATGTGGGGGCGCGACACTGAAGCTTTCTTT,CAWSRMWGRDTEAFF
TRBJ2-7,.,TRBV6-5,TRBD2,TGTGCCACCACTAACTCACTCGGGGGGTCCTACGAGCAGTACTTC,CATTNSLGGSYEQYF
TRBJ1-2,.,TRBV5-1,TRBD1,TGCGCCAGCAGCCCAGGACAGGGAGTTTACACCTTC,CASSPGQGVYTF
TRBJ2-3,.,TRBV12-3/TRBV12-4,TRBD2,TGTGCCAGCAGTTTACGGGAGGGGGATACGCAGTATTTT,CASSLREGDTQYF
TRBJ1-5,.,TRBV6-6,.,TGTGCCAGCAATCTACAGGGCCAGCCCCAGCATTTT,CASNLQGQPQHF
TRBJ2-1,.,TRBV6-6,TRBD2,TGTGCCAGCAGTCCGCTAGCGGGCCTTCCTTTTGTCTACAATGAGCAGTTCTTC,CASSPLAGLPFVYNEQFF
TRBJ2-3,.,TRBV18,TRBD2,TGTGCCAGCTCCCCCGGGACTACCCCCACAGATACGCAGTATTTT,CASSPGTTPTDTQYF
TRBJ1-4,.,TRBV5-1,.,TGCGCCAGCAGTGTGGCAGTGAATGAAAAACTGTTTTTT,CASSVAVNEKLFF
TRBJ1-2,.,TRBV29-1,.,TGCAGCATCCACAGGGAATCGGGCTATGGCTACACCTTC,CSIHRESGYGYTF
TRBJ1-5,.,TRBV24-1,TRBD1,TGTGCCACCCTCAATAGGACAGGGGACTATAGCAATCAGCCCCAGCATTTT,CATLNRTGDYSNQPQHF
TRBJ2-7,.,TRBV10-3,TRBD1,TGTGCCATCAGTGAGTCCGGGACAGGGTTGGCCGAGCAGTACTTC,CAISESGTGLAEQYF
TRBJ2-1,many,TRBV11-3,TRBD2,TGTGCCAGCAGCGCTAGGCTAGCGGGAGGGCGGGATGAGCAGTTCTTC,CASSARLAGGRDEQFF
TRBJ2-1,.,TRBV10-1,.,TGCGCCAGCAGTGAGACGGGATGGGAGCAGTTCTTC,CASSETGWEQFF
TRBJ1-2,many,TRBV4-2,.,TGTGCCAGCAGCGAACCGGGGATGGGGGGCTACACCTTC,CASSEPGMGGYTF
TRBJ1-6,.,TRBV21-1,.,TGTGCCAGCAGCAAAACAGGATGGAGCACCCTCCACTTT,CASSKTGWSTLHF
TRBJ1-2,.,TRBV5-1,.,TGCGCCAGCAGCTTAGTGGGGGAGGACTATGGCTACACCTTC,CASSLVGEDYGYTF
TRBJ1-5,few,TRBV7-8,.,TGTGCCAGCAGTTCCCAGGGGCCTCAGCCCCAGCATTTT,CASSSQGPQPQHF
TRBJ1-1,.,TRBV5-8,.,TGTGCCAGCAGCTTAGGAGGGGAAGCCGCTAAAGCTTTCTTT,CASSLGGEAAKAFF
TRBJ2-1,.,TRBV6-5,TRBD2,TGTGCCAGCAGGATCAGCGGGAGTGGAAATCGGGAGCAGTTCTTC,CASRISGSGNREQFF
TRBJ2-7,once,TRBV7-9,.,TGTGCCAGCAGCTTACAGTACAAGCAGTACTTC,CASSLQYKQYF
TRBJ2-5,.,TRBV3-1/TRBV3-2,.,TGTGCCAGCAGCCTGCCAGGGGAGACCCAGTACTTC,CASSLPGETQYF
TRBJ2-3,.,TRBV5-4,TRBD1,TGTGCCAGCAGTAATCAGGACAGGTCACTCACAGATACGCAGTATTTT,CASSNQDRSLTDTQYF
TRBJ2-7,.,TRBV2,.,TGTGCCAGCAGTGTGTCAGCCTACGAGCAGTACTTC,CASSVSAYEQYF
TRBJ1-1,.,TRBV9,TRBD1,TGTGCCAGCAGCCCCGGGACAGGGGGTTTTCAAGCTTTCTTT,CASSPGTGGFQAFF
TRBJ2-1,once,TRBV2,TRBD1,TGTGCCAGCACTGAATCGGGACAGTACTACAATGAGCAGTTCTTC,CASTESGQYYNEQFF
TRBJ2-7,.,TRBV27,.,TGTGCCAGCAGTTCGGACAGGATCCGGGGGGGGCAGTACTTC,CASSSDRIRGGQYF
TRBJ2-7,.,TRBV5-1,TRBD1,TGCGCCAGCAGCTTGGTTGGGACAGGGGAGGTCGAGCAGTACTTC,CASSLVGTGEVEQYF
TRBJ2-1,.,TRBV12-5,.,TGTGCTAGTGGCCTTCGAGGTCTAGTCTGGGGCAACAATGAGCAGTTCTTC,CASGLRGLVWGNNEQFF
TRBJ2-7,.,TRBV6-2/TRBV6-3,.,TGTGCCAGCAGCCGAGTCCGAAGAGAGCAGTACTTC,CASSRVRREQYF
TRBJ1-5,.,TRBV19,.,TGTGCCAGTAGTCCGCGGGGCAATCAGCCCCAGCATTTT,CASSPRGNQPQHF
TRBJ2-7,.,TRBV13,TRBD2,TGTGCCAGCAGCCGCCGGGACTACGGGGCCTACGAGCAGTACTTC,CASSRRDYGAYEQYF
TRBJ2-1,.,TRBV15,.,TGTGCCACCAGCATTTCACAAGGGACTGCCAATGAGCAGTTCTTC,CATSISQGTANEQFF
TRBJ2-2,.,TRBV6-6,.,TGTGCCAGCAGTTACGGCGGTATCGGGCTGTTTTTT,CASSYGGIGLFF
TRBJ1-1,.,TRBV30,.,TGTGCCTGGAACCCCTATTCCGGTGGTACTGAAGCTTTCTTT,CAWNPYSGGTEAFF
TRBJ2-2,.,TRBV10-3,.,TGTGCCATCAGTGCGACTGGCACCATGCTGTTTTTT,CAISATGTMLFF
TRBJ2-7,.,TRBV5-6,TRBD1,TGTGCCAGCAGCAAGCAACAGGGGTACGAGCAGTACTTC,CASSKQQGYEQYF
TRBJ2-7,.,TRBV6-5,TRBD1,TGTGCCGGCTCCCGGACAGGGGGCTTATACGAGCAGTACTTC,CAGSRTGGLYEQYF
TRBJ2-2,.,TRBV4-1,.,TGCGCCAGCAGCCAATCTCTGGCGGGCCTAAACACCGGGGAGCTGTTTTTT,CASSQSLAGLNTGELFF
TRBJ2-7,.,TRBV11-3,TRBD2,TGTGCCAGCGGACTAGCGGGACTCTTTTCGAAGCAGTACTTC,CASGLAGLFSKQYF
TRBJ1-1,.,TRBV6-4,TRBD1,TGTGCCAGCAGCGGACAGGGACCCACTGAAGCTTTCTTT,CASSGQGPTEAFF
TRBJ1-2,few,TRBV2,.,TGTGCCAGCAGTGAAGGGACAGACTATGGCTACACCTTC,CASSEGTDYGYTF
TRBJ2-1,.,TRBV7-6,.,TGTGCCAGCAGCCAACAACAGGGTAGTGAAACCTACAATGAGCAGTTCTTC,CASSQQQGSETYNEQFF
TRBJ2-1,.,TRBV2,.,TGTGCCAGCAGCTTCCTATCGAGCTCCTACAATGAGCAGTTCTTC,CASSFLSSSYNEQFF
TRBJ1-1,.,TRBV7-8,TRBD1,TGTGCCAGCAGCGCGGGACAGGGATACACTGAAGCTTTCTTT,CASSAGQGYTEAFF
TRBJ2-1,.,TRBV7-3,.,TGTGCCAGCAGCTCGAATGCAGGGTACATTGAGCAGTTCTTC,CASSSNAGYIEQFF
TRBJ2-4,.,TRBV7-8,.,TGTGCCAGCAGCTTAAGTGCCAGACTGTCGGGGGTAAACATTCAGTACTTC,CASSLSARLSGVNIQYF